Listed here are 25 T cell receptor beta chains from one sample, sequenced in a study of shared T cell receptors in the human thymus. Only in-frame clones appear in the TCRdb table, and some are missing; sequencing was by immunoSEQ multiplex PCR. The sample lists about 660,000 clones; roughly 88% were seen once. This sample was shared with a second study, whose subject was human thymus T cells.

Source material: thymocytes. The receptors were gathered from a boy younger than two with a congenital heart defect.

This chain links TRBV18 with TRBJ2-7, with a possible D match to TRBD2 (6 bases). Germline CDR1 is KGHSH and CDR2 is LQKENI. The CDR3 runs 14 residues. V was trimmed by 1 base and J by 0 bases, leaving 7 bases between them. The CDR3 DNA follows: TGTGCCAGCTCACCACGCGGGGCCTCCTACGAGCAGTACTTC. It codes for CASSPRGASYEQYF.

The gene calls are TRBV4-3 and TRBJ1-1, with D possibly matching TRBD1 (6 bases). Germline V CDR1 and CDR2: LGHNA, YSLEER. The CDR3 length is 16 residues. Trimming took 0 bases from V and 1 from J, leaving 12 bases between them. The CDR3, as DNA: TGCGCCAGCAGCCAAGATCGACAGGCCCCGAACACTGAAGCTTTCTTT. It yields the protein CASSQDRQAPNTEAFF.

This chain joins TRBV5-6 and TRBJ2-1; 8 bases fit TRBD2. V dropped 4 bases and J dropped 7; count of bases not matched to a gene: 10. Germline V CDR1 and CDR2: SGHDT, YYEEEE. The length of the CDR3 is 15 residues. CDR3 in DNA: TGTGCCAGCAGCCCGGGTATGAAGCGGGAGAATGAGCAGTTCTTC. Its translation is CASSPGMKRENEQFF. Full variable domain (outside the CDR3, taken from reference TRBV5-6 and TRBJ2-1): DAGVTQSPTHLIKTRGQQVTLRCSPKSGHDTVSWYQQALGQGPQFIFQYYEEEERQRGNFPDRFSGHQFPNYSSELNVNALLLGDSALYLCASSPGMKRENEQFFGPGTRLTVL.

J is TRBJ1-2 and V is TRBV5-1; TRBD1 agrees at 7 bases. The CDR3 consists of 15 residues. V gave up 4 bases and J gave up 8 bases; unmatched junction bases: 14. Germline lookup yields CDR1 SGHRS and CDR2 YFSETQ. The CDR3 sequence: CASSNGTVVPKGYTF. DNA of the CDR3: TGCGCCAGCAGCAACGGGACAGTGGTTCCTAAGGGCTACACCTTC.

The chain couples TRBV30 to TRBJ2-5, with 10 bases lining up with TRBD2. There are 17 residues in the CDR3. The V segment lost 2 bases and the J segment 1 base; nucleotides outside the gene matches: 10. CDR1 GTSNPN and CDR2 SVGIG come from the germline V gene (reference sequence). CDR3 DNA: TGTGCCTGGAGTCCGACCCCTCTAGCGGGGGCCCAAGAGACCCAGTACTTC. It encodes CAWSPTPLAGAQETQYF.

V usage is TRBV28 and J usage is TRBJ1-3; D is perhaps TRBD1 (5 bases). The V gene's germline CDR1 is MDHEN and CDR2 SYDVKM. V dropped 5 bases and J dropped 4 bases, with 15 bases sitting between them. CDR3 length: 15 residues. CDR3 coding DNA: TGTGCCAGCAGTCCCCTGGGGGGTCACGGAAACACCATATATTTT. This sequence encodes CASSPLGGHGNTIYF.

This clone was seen once. The gene calls are TRBV4-1 and TRBJ2-3, with 10 nucleotides matching TRBD1. V was clipped by 1 base and J by 5 bases; unmatched bases: 12. CDR3 length: 18 residues. The V gene's germline CDR1 is MGHRA and CDR2 YSYEKL. CDR3 in DNA: TGCGCCAGCAGCCAAGCAGAGGGGGCGGACAGGGGGAGAGATACGCAGTATTTT. Amino acid sequence: CASSQAEGADRGRDTQYF.

The chain recombines TRBV5-4 with TRBJ2-1; D possibly corresponds to TRBD1 (5 bases). The CDR3 runs to 15 residues. Trimming cost V 2 bases and J 3 bases, with 12 bases left between them. CDR1 and CDR2 from the germline V gene are SGHNT and YYREEE (reference sequence). The CDR3 protein is CASSFGAQGYNEQFF. As DNA, the CDR3 is TGTGCCAGCAGCTTCGGCGCGCAGGGCTACAATGAGCAGTTCTTC.

The chain recombines TRBV5-6 with TRBJ2-1; D is undetermined. Germline values: CDR1 SGHDT, CDR2 YYEEEE. This CDR3 is built from 15 residues. The V and J ends lost 6 bases and 2 bases respectively, with 15 bases between them. The CDR3 protein is CASINTPPAYNEQFF. CDR3 bases: TGTGCCAGCATCAACACCCCTCCAGCCTACAATGAGCAGTTCTTC. Based on the CDR3 plus reference TRBV5-6 and TRBJ2-1, the full variable domain is DAGVTQSPTHLIKTRGQQVTLRCSPKSGHDTVSWYQQALGQGPQFIFQYYEEEERQRGNFPDRFSGHQFPNYSSELNVNALLLGDSALYLCASINTPPAYNEQFFGPGTRLTVL.

This clone was observed a single time. This chain links TRBV7-3 with TRBJ1-5; TRBD1 is a possible D gene (6 bases). The CDR3 is 16 residues long. Germline-derived CDR1 and CDR2 are SGHTA and FQGTGA. Trimming stripped 5 bases from V and 2 bases from J, with 16 bases between. This CDR3 is CASSPDRCPGNQPQHF. CDR3 bases: TGTGCCAGCAGCCCCGACAGGTGCCCTGGCAATCAGCCCCAGCATTTT.

CDR3 region: CASSGLDPEGNQPQHF. The CDR3, as DNA: TGTGCCAGCAGTGGACTAGACCCGGAGGGCAATCAGCCCCAGCATTTT. This rearrangement joins TRBV2 to TRBJ1-5; no firm D call. Per germline, CDR1 SNHLY and CDR2 FYNNEI. Trimming removed 4 bases from V and 2 bases from J, with 15 bases in between. This CDR3 has 16 residues.

The chain has TRBV6-4 and TRBJ2-1, with TRBD1 matching 11 bases. Trimming took 8 bases from V and 9 from J; bases not matched to a gene: 3. Germline V gives CDR1 MRHNA, CDR2 SNTAGT. The CDR3 is 12 residues long. The CDR3: CASRDRGGEQFF. The CDR3 DNA reads TGTGCCAGCCGGGACAGGGGGGGTGAGCAGTTCTTC.

The V gene is TRBV21-1, the J gene TRBJ2-4; TRBD2 was called by the table and not checked on the DNA. TRBV21-1 is shown as a pseudogene. The CDR3 has 15 residues. The CDR3 protein is CASERRGIAKNIQYF. DNA of the CDR3: TGTGCCAGCGAAAGGAGGGGAATAGCCAAAAACATTCAGTACTTC.

Comments on this clone: The same CDR3 arises from other DNA sequences in this sample as well. V usage is TRBV10-3 and J usage is TRBJ2-7; TRBD1 matches 7 bases. With V trimmed by 5 bases and J by 3 bases, 4 bases remained unmatched. Germline V gene data show CDR1 as ENHRY and CDR2 as SYGVKD. The CDR3 covers 13 residues. The CDR3 bases are TGTGCCATCAGTCGACAGGGCATCTACGAGCAGTACTTC. This codes for CAISRQGIYEQYF.

V usage is TRBV6-5 and J usage is TRBJ1-3, with no clear D. Germline CDR1 reads MNHEY; CDR2 reads SVGAGI. Trimming cost V 0 bases and J 0 bases, with 6 bases left between them. This CDR3 comprises 15 residues. The CDR3 loop is CASSYSEFSGNTIYF. CDR3 nucleotide sequence: TGTGCCAGCAGTTACTCGGAGTTCTCTGGAAACACCATATATTTT.

V and J are TRBV6-1 and TRBJ2-7, with TRBD1 matching over 8 bases. The CDR3 totals 14 residues. Germline CDR1 reads MNHNS; CDR2 reads SASEGT. V was clipped by 4 bases and J by 2 bases; unmatched bases: 4. The CDR3 DNA follows: TGTGCCAGCAGTGGGGGACAGGTCGCCTACGAGCAGTACTTC. The encoded protein is CASSGGQVAYEQYF.

The chain employs TRBV11-3 and TRBJ2-7; D may be TRBD2 (6 bases). Germline-derived CDR1 and CDR2 are SGHNT and YENEEA. The CDR3 has 18 residues. V shed 5 bases and J shed 2 bases, with 25 bases lying between them. The CDR3: CASSGPLDGGGPPYEQYF. The CDR3 coding sequence is TGTGCCAGCAGCGGCCCACTAGATGGGGGAGGTCCCCCCTACGAGCAGTACTTC.

This chain uses TRBV7-2 with TRBJ2-7; 7 nucleotides line up with TRBD1. Germline V gives CDR1 SGHTA, CDR2 FQGNSA. V lost 5 bases and J lost 9; bases outside the gene matches: 7. The CDR3 is made up of 12 amino acids. CDR3 loop: CASSTDRYAQYF. In nucleotides, the CDR3 is TGTGCCAGCAGCACGGACAGGTATGCGCAGTACTTC.

This chain links TRBV1 with TRBJ1-4; the table's TRBD1 call for D was not verified on the DNA. TRBV1 is an annotated pseudogene. The length of the CDR3 is 19 residues. CDR3 protein: CTSSRAPNRGRGLWEKLFF. The CDR3, as DNA: TGCACCAGCAGCCGCGCCCCCAACAGGGGGAGGGGTTTATGGGAAAAACTGTTTTTT.

This chain links TRBV28 with TRBJ2-3, with a tentative D call TRBD2 (6 bases). V was trimmed by 1 base and J by 1 base, leaving 6 bases between them. From germline, CDR1 is MDHEN and CDR2 SYDVKM. The CDR3 extends over 14 amino acids. CDR3 coding DNA: TGTGCCAGCAGTTTATTAGCGGGCACAGATACGCAGTATTTT. The encoded protein is CASSLLAGTDTQYF.

The V gene is TRBV10-3, the J gene TRBJ2-1, with a weak D call TRBD1 (6 bases). This CDR3 has 18 residues. V was trimmed by 6 bases and J by 6 bases, leaving 27 bases between them. Per germline, CDR1 ENHRY and CDR2 SYGVKD. CDR3 amino acids: CAIRGSHREGGQSNEQFF. The CDR3 nucleotides are TGTGCCATCAGGGGAAGTCACAGGGAAGGTGGACAAAGCAATGAGCAGTTCTTC.

CDR3 nucleotides: TGTGCCAGCAGCGGTCCCGGGACAGGCAGCACAGATACGCAGTATTTT. Amino acid sequence: CASSGPGTGSTDTQYF. This chain uses TRBV7-2 with TRBJ2-3, with 8 bases identical to TRBD1. The CDR3 has 16 residues. The germline CDR1 and CDR2 sequences are SGHTA and FQGNSA. V shed 5 bases and J 0 bases; nucleotides not matched to a gene: 7.

The V gene is TRBV6-4, the J gene TRBJ1-1; D unclear. The germline V gene encodes CDR1 MRHNA and CDR2 SNTAGT. The CDR3 covers 14 residues. Trimming pared 8 bases from V and 1 base from J, leaving 14 bases between. The CDR3 spells CASFHPGGNTEAFF. The CDR3 DNA sequence: TGTGCCAGCTTCCATCCGGGAGGGAACACTGAAGCTTTCTTT.

The genes are TRBV10-3 and TRBJ2-7; the match to TRBD1 covers 8 bases. V was pared by 2 bases and J by 2 bases, with 5 bases of the junction left unmatched. This CDR3 is built from 15 residues. In germline, CDR1 is ENHRY, CDR2 SYGVKD. CDR3 sequence (DNA): TGTGCCATCAGTGAGACGGACAGGGAGGCCTACGAGCAGTACTTC. As protein: CAISETDREAYEQYF.

The J gene is TRBJ2-3, the V gene TRBV29-1; D is possibly TRBD2 (6 bases). Trimming took off 5 bases at V and 9 bases at J, with 18 bases between the two ends. There are 13 residues in the CDR3. Germline lookup yields CDR1 SQVTM and CDR2 ANQGSEA. The CDR3 loop reads CSVLEGDSPTQYF. In DNA form, the CDR3 reads TGCAGCGTTTTAGAAGGGGACTCCCCGACGCAGTATTTT.